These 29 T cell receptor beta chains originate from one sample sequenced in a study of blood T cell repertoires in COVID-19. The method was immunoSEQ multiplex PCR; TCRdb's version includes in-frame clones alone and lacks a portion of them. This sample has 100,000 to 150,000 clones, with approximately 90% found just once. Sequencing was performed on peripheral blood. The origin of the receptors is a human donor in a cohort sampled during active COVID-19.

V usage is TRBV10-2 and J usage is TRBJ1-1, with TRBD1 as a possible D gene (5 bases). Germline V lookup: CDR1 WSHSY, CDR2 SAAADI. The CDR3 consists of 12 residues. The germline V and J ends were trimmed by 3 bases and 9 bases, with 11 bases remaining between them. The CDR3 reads CASSDSDRKAFF. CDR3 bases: TGCGCCAGCAGTGATTCAGACAGAAAAGCTTTCTTT.

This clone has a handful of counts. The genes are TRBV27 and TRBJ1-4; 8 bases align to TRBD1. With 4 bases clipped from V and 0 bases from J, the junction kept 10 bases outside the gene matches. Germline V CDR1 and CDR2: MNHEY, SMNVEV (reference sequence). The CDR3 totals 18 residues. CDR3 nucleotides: TGTGCCAGCAGTTCTACTCAGGGGGCGCTTGCAACTAATGAAAAACTGTTTTTT. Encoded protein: CASSSTQGALATNEKLFF.

The CDR3 protein is CASSQDLANRGYEQYF. The CDR3 DNA reads TGTGCCAGCAGCCAAGATCTGGCGAACCGGGGCTACGAGCAGTACTTC. V gene TRBV3-1 (or the pseudogene TRBV3-2) combines with J gene TRBJ2-7, with a possible D match to TRBD2 (5 bases). V lost 0 bases, J lost 3 bases, and 15 bases lay in between. CDR3 length: 16 amino acids. Looked up from germline, CDR1 is LGHDT and CDR2 is YNNKEL (reference sequence).

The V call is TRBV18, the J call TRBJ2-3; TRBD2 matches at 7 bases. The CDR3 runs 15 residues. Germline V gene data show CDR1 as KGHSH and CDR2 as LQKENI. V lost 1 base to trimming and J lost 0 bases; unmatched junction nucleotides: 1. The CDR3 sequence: CASSPRAGSTDTQYF. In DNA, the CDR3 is TGTGCCAGCTCACCACGAGCGGGGAGCACAGATACGCAGTATTTT.

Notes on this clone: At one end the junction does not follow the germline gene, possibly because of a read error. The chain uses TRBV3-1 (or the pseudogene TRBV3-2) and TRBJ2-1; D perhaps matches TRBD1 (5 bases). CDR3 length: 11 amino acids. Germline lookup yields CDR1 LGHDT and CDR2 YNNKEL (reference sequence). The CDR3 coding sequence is TGTGCCAGCAGCCCAGGGAAGTACGCCGTCTTC. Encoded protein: CASSPGKYAVF.

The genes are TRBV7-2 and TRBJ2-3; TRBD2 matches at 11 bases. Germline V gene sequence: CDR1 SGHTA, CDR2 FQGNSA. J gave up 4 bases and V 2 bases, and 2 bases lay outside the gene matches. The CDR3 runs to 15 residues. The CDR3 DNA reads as TGTGCCAGCAGCTTAATGGGACTAGCGGCAGATACGCAGTATTTT. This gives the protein CASSLMGLAADTQYF.

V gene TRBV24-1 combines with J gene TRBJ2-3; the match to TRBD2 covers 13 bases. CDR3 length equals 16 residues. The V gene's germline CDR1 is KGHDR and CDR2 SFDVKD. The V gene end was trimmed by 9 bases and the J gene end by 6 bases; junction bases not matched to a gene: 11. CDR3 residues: CATASTSGGSRDTQYF. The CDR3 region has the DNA TGTGCCACCGCCTCGACTAGCGGGGGGAGCCGGGATACGCAGTATTTT.

The CDR3 sequence is CASSETGPYEQYF. The CDR3 bases are TGTGCCAGCAGTGAGACAGGGCCCTACGAGCAGTACTTC. This chain links TRBV12-3 or TRBV12-4 with TRBJ2-7; TRBD1 aligns across 7 bases. The CDR3 consists of 13 residues. V dropped 5 bases and J dropped 2; count of bases not matched to a gene: 3.

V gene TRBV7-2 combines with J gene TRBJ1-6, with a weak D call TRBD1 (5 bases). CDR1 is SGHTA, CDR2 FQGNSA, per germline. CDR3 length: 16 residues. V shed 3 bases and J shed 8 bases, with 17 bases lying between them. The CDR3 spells CASSFTGSVAYSPLHF. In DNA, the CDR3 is TGTGCCAGCAGCTTTACAGGATCGGTTGCCTATTCACCCCTCCACTTT.

CDR3 DNA sequence: TGTGCCAGCTCACGTACTAGCTCGGGCAATGAGCAGTTCTTC. Amino acids: CASSRTSSGNEQFF. The chain has TRBV18 and TRBJ2-1; D might be TRBD2 (6 bases). The germline V gene has CDR1 KGHSH and CDR2 LQKENI. The CDR3 has 14 amino acids. With 4 bases removed from V and 6 bases from J, the gap between germline ends came to 13 bases.

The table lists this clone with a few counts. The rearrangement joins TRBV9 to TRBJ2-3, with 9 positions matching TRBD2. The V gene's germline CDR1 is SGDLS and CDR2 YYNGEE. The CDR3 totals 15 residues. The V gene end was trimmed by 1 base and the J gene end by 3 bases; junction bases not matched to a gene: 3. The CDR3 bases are TGTGCCAGCAGCGTAATTAGCGGGAGTACAGATACGCAGTATTTT. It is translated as CASSVISGSTDTQYF.

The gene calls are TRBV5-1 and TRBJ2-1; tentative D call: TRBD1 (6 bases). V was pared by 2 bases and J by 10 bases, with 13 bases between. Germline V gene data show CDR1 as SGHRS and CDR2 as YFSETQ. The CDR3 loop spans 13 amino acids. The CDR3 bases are TGCGCCAGCAGCTTCCTACAGGGATACGAGCAGTTCTTC. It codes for CASSFLQGYEQFF.

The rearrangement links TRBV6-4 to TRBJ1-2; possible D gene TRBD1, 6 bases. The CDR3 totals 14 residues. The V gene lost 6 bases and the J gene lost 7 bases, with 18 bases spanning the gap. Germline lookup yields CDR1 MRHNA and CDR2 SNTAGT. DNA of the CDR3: TGTGCCAGCAGAGCCGGGACAATGAGTGGTGGCTACACCTTC. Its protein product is CASRAGTMSGGYTF.

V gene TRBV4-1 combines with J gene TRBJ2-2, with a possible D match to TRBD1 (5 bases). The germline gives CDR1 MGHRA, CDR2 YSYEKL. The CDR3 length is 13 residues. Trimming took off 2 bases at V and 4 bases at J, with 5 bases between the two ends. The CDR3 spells CASSQQGTGELFF. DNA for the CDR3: TGCGCCAGCAGCCAACAGGGCACCGGGGAGCTGTTTTTT.

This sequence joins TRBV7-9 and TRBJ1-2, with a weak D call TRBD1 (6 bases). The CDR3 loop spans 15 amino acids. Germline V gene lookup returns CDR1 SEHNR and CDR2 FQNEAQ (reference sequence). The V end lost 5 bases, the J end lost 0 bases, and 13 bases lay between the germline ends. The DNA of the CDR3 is TGTGCCAGCAGCCCCATACAGGGAGCTAACTATGGCTACACCTTC. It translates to CASSPIQGANYGYTF.

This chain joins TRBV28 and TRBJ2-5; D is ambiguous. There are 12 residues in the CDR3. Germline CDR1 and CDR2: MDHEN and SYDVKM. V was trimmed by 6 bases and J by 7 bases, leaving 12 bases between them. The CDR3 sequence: CASSLDNGTQYF. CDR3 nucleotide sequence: TGTGCCAGCAGCCTCGACAACGGGACCCAGTACTTC.

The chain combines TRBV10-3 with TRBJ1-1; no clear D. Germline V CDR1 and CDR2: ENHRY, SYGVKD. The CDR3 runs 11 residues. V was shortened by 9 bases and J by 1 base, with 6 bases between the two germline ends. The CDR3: CAIAENTEAFF. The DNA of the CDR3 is TGTGCCATTGCGGAGAACACTGAAGCTTTCTTT.

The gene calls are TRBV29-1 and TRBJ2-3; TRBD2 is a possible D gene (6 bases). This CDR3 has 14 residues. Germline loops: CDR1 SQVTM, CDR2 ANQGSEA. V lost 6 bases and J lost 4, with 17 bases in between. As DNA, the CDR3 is TGCAGCGTCGATCGGGGATCTAGCGCAGATACGCAGTATTTT. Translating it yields CSVDRGSSADTQYF.

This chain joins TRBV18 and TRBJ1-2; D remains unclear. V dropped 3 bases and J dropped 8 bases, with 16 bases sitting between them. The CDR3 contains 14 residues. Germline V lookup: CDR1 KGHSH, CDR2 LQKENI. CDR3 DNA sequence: TGTGCCAGCTCACCGGGCCTGGCCTTGAAGGGCTACACCTTC. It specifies CASSPGLALKGYTF. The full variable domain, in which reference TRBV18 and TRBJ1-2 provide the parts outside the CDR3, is NAGVMQNPRHLVRRRGQEARLRCSPMKGHSHVYWYRQLPEEGLKFMVYLQKENIIDESGMPKERFSAEFPKEGPSILRIQQVVRGDSAAYFCASSPGLALKGYTFGSGTRLTVV.

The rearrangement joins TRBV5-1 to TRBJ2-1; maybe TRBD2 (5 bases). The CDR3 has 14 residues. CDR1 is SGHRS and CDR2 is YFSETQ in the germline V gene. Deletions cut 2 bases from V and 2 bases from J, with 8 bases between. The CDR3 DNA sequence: TGCGCCAGCAGCTTCGGGGTGGCCTACAATGAGCAGTTCTTC. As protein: CASSFGVAYNEQFF.

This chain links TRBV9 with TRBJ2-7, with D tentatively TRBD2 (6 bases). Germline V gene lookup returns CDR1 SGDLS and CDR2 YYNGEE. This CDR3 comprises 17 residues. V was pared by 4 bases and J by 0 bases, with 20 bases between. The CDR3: CASSQTSAGPSSYEQYF. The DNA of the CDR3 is TGTGCCAGCAGCCAGACTTCAGCGGGTCCGAGCTCCTACGAGCAGTACTTC.

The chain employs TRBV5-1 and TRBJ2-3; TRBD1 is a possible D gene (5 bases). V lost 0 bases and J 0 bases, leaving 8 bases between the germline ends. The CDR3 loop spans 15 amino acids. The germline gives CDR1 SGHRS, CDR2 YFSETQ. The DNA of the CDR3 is TGCGCCAGCAGCTTGGATGGGGCGAGCACAGATACGCAGTATTTT. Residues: CASSLDGASTDTQYF.

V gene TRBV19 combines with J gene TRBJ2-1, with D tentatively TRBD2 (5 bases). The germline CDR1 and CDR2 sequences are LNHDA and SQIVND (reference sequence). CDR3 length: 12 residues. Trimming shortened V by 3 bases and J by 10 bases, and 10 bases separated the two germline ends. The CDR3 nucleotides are TGTGCCAGTAGTATTCCCCGAGGGGAGCAGTTCTTC. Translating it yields CASSIPRGEQFF.

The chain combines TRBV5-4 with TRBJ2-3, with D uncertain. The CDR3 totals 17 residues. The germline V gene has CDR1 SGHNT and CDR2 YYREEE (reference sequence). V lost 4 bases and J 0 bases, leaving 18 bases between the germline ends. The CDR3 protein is CASSLIDQPTSTDTQYF. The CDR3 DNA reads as TGTGCCAGCAGCCTGATAGATCAACCGACTAGCACAGATACGCAGTATTTT.

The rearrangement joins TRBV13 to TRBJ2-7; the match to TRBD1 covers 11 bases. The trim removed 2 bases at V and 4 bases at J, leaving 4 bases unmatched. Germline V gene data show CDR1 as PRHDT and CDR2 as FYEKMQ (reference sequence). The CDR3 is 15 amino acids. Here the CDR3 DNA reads TGTGCCAGCAGCTTACTTCGGGACAGGGGGTACGAGCAGTACTTC. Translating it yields CASSLLRDRGYEQYF.

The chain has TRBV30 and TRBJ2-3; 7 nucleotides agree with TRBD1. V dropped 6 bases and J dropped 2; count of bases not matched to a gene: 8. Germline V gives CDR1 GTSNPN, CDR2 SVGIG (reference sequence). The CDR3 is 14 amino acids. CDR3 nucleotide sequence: TGTGCCTGCAGGGGGACAGAATACACAGATACGCAGTATTTT. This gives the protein CACRGTEYTDTQYF.

The DNA of the CDR3 is TGTGCCACCAGCAGAGTGGGACAGGGTGGGGAAAAACTGTTTTTT. It yields the protein CATSRVGQGGEKLFF. The chain has TRBV15 and TRBJ1-4; 9 bases are shared with TRBD1. Germline V gene lookup returns CDR1 LNHNV and CDR2 YYDKDF (reference sequence). This CDR3 is 15 amino acids long. J lost 8 bases, V lost 1 base, and 5 bases had no gene match.

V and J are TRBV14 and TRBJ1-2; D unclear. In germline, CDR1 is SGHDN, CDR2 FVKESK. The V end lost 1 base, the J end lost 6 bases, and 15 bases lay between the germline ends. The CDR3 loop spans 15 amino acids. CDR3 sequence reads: CASSQGILRRNGYTF. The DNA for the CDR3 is TGTGCCAGCAGCCAAGGGATTCTCCGGAGGAATGGCTACACCTTC.

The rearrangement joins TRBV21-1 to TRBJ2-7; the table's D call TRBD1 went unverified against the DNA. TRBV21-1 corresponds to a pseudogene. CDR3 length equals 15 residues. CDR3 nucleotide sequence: TGTGCCAGCAGCGCACGGGACAGGGAAACCTACGAGCAGTACTTC. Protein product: CASSARDRETYEQYF.